One and the same sample provided the 32 T cell receptor beta chains below, sequenced in a study of patients and donors after allogeneic stem cell transplantation. TCRdb used MiXCR to reprocess the RT-PCR reads, holding one entry per CDR3 protein. The sample yields about 410,000 distinct CDR3 sequences, more than 15% seen once. Source material: blood, either unsorted or a sorted T cell fraction (not recorded which). These TCRs come from a human donor who was either an allogeneic HSCT recipient or a stem cell or donor lymphocyte infusion donor (not recorded which). It is not recorded whose cells these are; they may come from a transplant donor.

The sample holds a few counts of this clonotype. DNA of the CDR3: TGTGCCAGCAGCCAAGCTCGCGGGAGGAGCACCGGGGAGCTGTTTTTT. Residues: CASSQARGRSTGELFF. V usage is TRBV4-2 and J usage is TRBJ2-2; 8 nucleotides agree with TRBD2. The V gene's germline CDR1 is LGHNA and CDR2 YNFKEQ. The ends lost 1 base at V and 4 bases at J; junction bases unmatched: 5. The CDR3 covers 16 residues.

This clonotype was observed at least ten times. The gene calls are TRBV29-1 and TRBJ2-7; D ambiguous. The germline CDR1 and CDR2 sequences are SQVTM and ANQGSEA. The CDR3 has 15 residues. The ends were cut back, 4 bases at V and 0 bases at J, with 16 bases in the middle. The CDR3 sequence: CSVVDQLFSSYEQYF. The CDR3 DNA is TGCAGCGTTGTGGACCAGCTCTTCAGCTCCTACGAGCAGTACTTC.

This clonotype turned up a few times. The V and J genes are TRBV20-1 and TRBJ2-5, with D uncertain. CDR1 is DFQATT, CDR2 SNEGSKA, per germline (reference sequence). V was trimmed by 6 bases and J by 1 base, leaving 12 bases between them. This CDR3 has 13 residues. CDR3 in amino acids: CSALQFSQETQYF. In DNA, the CDR3 is TGCAGTGCCCTACAGTTCTCCCAAGAGACCCAGTACTTC.

This clonotype was counted only a few times. V usage is TRBV20-1 and J usage is TRBJ1-3, with D tentatively TRBD1 (5 bases). The CDR3 covers 14 residues. Germline V gene lookup returns CDR1 DFQATT and CDR2 SNEGSKA (reference sequence). V lost 3 bases to trimming and J lost 4 bases, with 13 bases between them. Here the CDR3 reads CSASLGGAGNTIYF. The CDR3 DNA follows: TGCAGTGCTAGCCTCGGTGGGGCGGGAAACACCATATATTTT.

There are a few counts of this clonotype. The rearrangement uses TRBV20-1 and TRBJ2-1; D is unresolved. Germline CDR1 and CDR2: DFQATT and SNEGSKA (reference sequence). V was shortened by 1 base and J by 4 bases, with 8 bases between the two germline ends. The CDR3 has 13 amino acids. CDR3 bases: TGCAGTGCTAGAGGCACATTGTACAATGAGCAGTTCTTC. As protein: CSARGTLYNEQFF.

This rearrangement joins TRBV12-3 or TRBV12-4 to TRBJ1-5; maybe TRBD1 (6 bases). Trimming removed 3 bases at V and 6 bases at J, with 12 bases between. The CDR3 has 14 amino acids. The CDR3 nucleotides are TGTGCCAGCAGTTTGGAGGGGGGAATTCAGCCCCAGCATTTT. Protein sequence: CASSLEGGIQPQHF.

This clonotype has a handful of counts. V is TRBV2 and J is TRBJ2-7; 8 nucleotides align to TRBD2. Germline-derived CDR1 and CDR2 are SNHLY and FYNNEI. The J segment lost 3 bases and the V segment lost 1 base, leaving 5 bases of the junction unmatched. The CDR3 extends over 15 amino acids. The chain's CDR3 is CASSEEGGRLYEQYF. The CDR3 region has the DNA TGTGCCAGCAGTGAAGAAGGCGGGAGGCTCTACGAGCAGTACTTC.

The CDR3 DNA sequence: TGTGCCAGCAAGACCGGGACTAGAAGCACAGATACGCAGTATTTT. It is translated as CASKTGTRSTDTQYF. The rearrangement links TRBV9 to TRBJ2-3; TRBD2 agrees at 8 bases. Germline lookup yields CDR1 SGDLS and CDR2 YYNGEE. V shed 6 bases, J shed 0 bases, and the junction held 6 bases outside the gene matches. The CDR3 runs to 15 residues.

This clonotype was counted between two and nine times. The chain joins TRBV2 to TRBJ1-1; D remains unclear. The germline V gene has CDR1 SNHLY and CDR2 FYNNEI. V was trimmed by 1 base and J by 7 bases, leaving 16 bases between them. This CDR3 spans 15 amino acids. The CDR3: CASSEEAAVLGEAFF. In nucleotides, the CDR3 is TGTGCCAGCAGTGAAGAGGCGGCCGTCCTGGGTGAAGCTTTCTTT.

The gene calls are TRBV20-1 and TRBJ2-1; 8 bases are shared with TRBD2. V was clipped by 0 bases and J by 1 base; unmatched bases: 8. The CDR3 is 17 residues long. Germline lookup yields CDR1 DFQATT and CDR2 SNEGSKA (reference sequence). The DNA of the CDR3 is TGCAGTGCTAGAGATCATAGCGGGGTAGGGTCCTACAATGAGCAGTTCTTC. It encodes CSARDHSGVGSYNEQFF.

This clonotype appeared a few times. This rearrangement joins TRBV7-8 to TRBJ2-7; the D gene is possibly TRBD2 (6 bases). The CDR3 is made up of 16 amino acids. In germline, CDR1 is SGHVS, CDR2 FQNEAQ. Trimming pared 3 bases from V and 0 bases from J, leaving 15 bases between. CDR3 nucleotide sequence: TGTGCCAGCAGCTTCCTGACGGGAGATAGCTCCTACGAGCAGTACTTC. This sequence encodes CASSFLTGDSSYEQYF.

This clonotype was detected ten times or more. The CDR3 coding sequence is TGCGCCAGCAGCCAAGTTCAACTAGCGGGGGCTCGCGCGAACACCGGGGAGCTGTTTTTT. Translation: CASSQVQLAGARANTGELFF. This chain links TRBV4-1 with TRBJ2-2, with 11 positions matching TRBD2. Germline V lookup: CDR1 MGHRA, CDR2 YSYEKL. The CDR3 runs 20 residues. V lost 1 base, J lost 0 bases, and 10 bases stayed unmatched.

The rearrangement uses TRBV6-1 and TRBJ2-7; D gene unclear. V was pared by 2 bases and J by 7 bases, with 18 bases between. The CDR3 contains 15 residues. Germline V CDR1 and CDR2: MNHNS, SASEGT. This CDR3 is CASSESPTVNWEQYF. The CDR3 bases are TGTGCCAGCAGTGAATCGCCCACGGTGAATTGGGAGCAGTACTTC.

This clonotype came up a few times. The chain uses TRBV5-1 and TRBJ1-6; weak D call: TRBD1 (6 bases). V lost 1 base, J lost 6 bases, and 14 bases lay in between. There are 16 residues in the CDR3. Germline CDR1 and CDR2: SGHRS and YFSETQ. The CDR3 sequence is CASSLFLGGLNSPLHF. Here the CDR3 DNA reads TGCGCCAGCAGCTTGTTTTTAGGGGGGCTTAATTCACCCCTCCACTTT. The variable domain in full, completed from reference TRBV5-1 and TRBJ1-6, reads KAGVTQTPRYLIKTRGQQVTLSCSPISGHRSVSWYQQTPGQGLQFLFEYFSETQRNKGNFPGRFSGRQFSNSRSEMNVSTLELGDSALYLCASSLFLGGLNSPLHFGNGTRLTVT.

In its sample, this clonotype was seen a few times. CDR3: CASSGGRVGTEAFF. CDR3 bases: TGTGCCAGCAGCGGGGGCAGGGTGGGGACTGAAGCTTTCTTT. The V call is TRBV12-3 or TRBV12-4, the J call TRBJ1-1; maybe TRBD1 (6 bases). V lost 6 bases and J 5 bases, leaving 16 bases between the germline ends. CDR3 size: 14 residues.

The table lists this clonotype with a few counts. The CDR3 here is CASSLGRGGNEKLFF. CDR3 coding DNA: TGTGCCAGCAGCTTAGGCAGGGGTGGTAATGAAAAACTGTTTTTT. The chain joins TRBV7-2 to TRBJ1-4; a possible D gene is TRBD1 (6 bases). The CDR3 runs 15 residues. From germline, CDR1 is SGHTA and CDR2 FQGNSA. Trimming left V 1 base short and J 4 bases short, with 10 bases between.

This clonotype was found many times. The V gene is TRBV11-2, the J gene TRBJ1-1; D is undetermined. V shed 5 bases and J shed 4 bases, with 11 bases lying between them. In germline, CDR1 is SGHAT, CDR2 FQNNGV. The CDR3 sequence is 13 residues long. The CDR3 reads CASSLRHLTEAFF. In DNA form, the CDR3 reads TGTGCCAGCAGCCTACGACATCTCACTGAAGCTTTCTTT.

This clonotype was seen more than once but under ten times. J is TRBJ2-2 and V is TRBV7-9; D uncertain. V dropped 1 base and J dropped 7 bases, with 19 bases sitting between them. There are 17 residues in the CDR3. The germline CDR1 and CDR2 sequences are SEHNR and FQNEAQ (reference sequence). The CDR3 DNA follows: TGTGCCAGCAGCTTAGAAGGTCTGGCCCGCGAGGACGGGGAGCTGTTTTTT. Translation: CASSLEGLAREDGELFF.

This clonotype was seen only a few times. V is TRBV20-1 and J is TRBJ2-7; D perhaps matches TRBD1 (7 bases). CDR1 is DFQATT, CDR2 SNEGSKA, per germline (reference sequence). The ends were cut back, 3 bases at V and 6 bases at J, with 18 bases in the middle. There are 14 residues in the CDR3. The CDR3 reads CSASGGGGEFEQYF. The CDR3 DNA reads as TGCAGTGCTAGCGGAGGGGGCGGCGAATTCGAGCAGTACTTC.

The sample holds a few counts of this clonotype. This chain uses TRBV7-9 with TRBJ2-4; D may be TRBD2 (5 bases). The CDR3 spans 17 residues. V lost 4 bases to trimming and J lost 0 bases, with 16 bases between them. CDR1 is SEHNR, CDR2 FQNEAQ, per germline (reference sequence). The CDR3 DNA sequence: TGTGCCAGCAGCTATAACGGGGATCCTCTAGCCAAAAACATTCAGTACTTC. This codes for CASSYNGDPLAKNIQYF.

This clonotype was counted ten times or more. The chain links TRBV7-9 to TRBJ2-3; no clear D gene. CDR3 size: 15 residues. The V end was cut by 1 base, the J end by 0 bases, with 8 bases between. Germline-derived CDR1 and CDR2 are SEHNR and FQNEAQ (reference sequence). CDR3 DNA: TGTGCCAGCAGCTTAGAAGGGTTCAGCACAGATACGCAGTATTTT. This sequence encodes CASSLEGFSTDTQYF.

This clonotype has more than one count but fewer than ten. V is TRBV5-1 and J is TRBJ2-5; D might be TRBD1 (6 bases). Germline loops: CDR1 SGHRS, CDR2 YFSETQ. The V end was cut by 2 bases, the J end by 0 bases, with 8 bases between. The CDR3 sequence is 14 residues long. As DNA, the CDR3 is TGCGCCAGCAGCTTAGGACAGTACCAAGAGACCCAGTACTTC. Translation: CASSLGQYQETQYF.

The table lists this clonotype with a few counts. The rearrangement links TRBV2 to TRBJ2-2; D is unresolved. CDR3 length: 13 amino acids. Germline lookup yields CDR1 SNHLY and CDR2 FYNNEI. V lost 6 bases and J 9 bases, leaving 14 bases between the germline ends. The chain's CDR3 is CASSPTGFRELFF. In DNA, the CDR3 is TGTGCCAGCAGCCCTACCGGATTTCGGGAGCTGTTTTTT.

This clonotype has more than one count but fewer than ten. The genes are TRBV5-1 and TRBJ2-1; TRBD2 matches 7 bases. V lost 3 bases to trimming and J lost 7 bases; unmatched junction nucleotides: 19. Germline V gives CDR1 SGHRS, CDR2 YFSETQ. CDR3 length: 18 residues. CDR3 sequence reads: CASSSPHFRDWGGNEQFF. The CDR3 region has the DNA TGCGCCAGCAGCTCTCCGCACTTTCGGGACTGGGGGGGAAATGAGCAGTTCTTC.

The chain joins TRBV6-5 to TRBJ2-3, with D possibly matching TRBD2 (5 bases). The germline gives CDR1 MNHEY, CDR2 SVGAGI. CDR3 size: 15 residues. Between the trimmed V and J ends, which lost 4 bases and 2 bases, there was a span of 13 bases. Here the CDR3 DNA reads TGTGCCAGCAGTTTCTTAAGCCGGGACACAGATACGCAGTATTTT. It is translated as CASSFLSRDTDTQYF.

In its sample, this clonotype was seen many times. The rearrangement links TRBV4-3 to TRBJ1-1; perhaps TRBD1 as D (6 bases). The CDR3 extends over 15 amino acids. CDR1 is LGHNA and CDR2 is YSLEER in the germline V gene. V lost 0 bases and J lost 4, with 12 bases in between. The DNA of the CDR3 is TGCGCCAGCAGCCAAGATGGACAGCGGATCACTGAAGCTTTCTTT. Encoded protein: CASSQDGQRITEAFF.

In its sample, this clonotype was seen a few times. The rearrangement joins TRBV20-1 to TRBJ1-1; D not certain. The V and J ends lost 1 base and 5 bases respectively, with 14 bases between them. This CDR3 has 14 amino acids. Germline V gene sequence: CDR1 DFQATT, CDR2 SNEGSKA (reference sequence). DNA for the CDR3: TGCAGTGCTAGAGTGTCCCCGCCGCGGACTGAAGCTTTCTTT. Protein: CSARVSPPRTEAFF.

This clonotype was seen more than once but under ten times. V and J are TRBV20-1 and TRBJ1-1; D gene uncertain. V was shortened by 2 bases and J by 0 bases, with 10 bases between the two germline ends. In germline, CDR1 is DFQATT, CDR2 SNEGSKA (reference sequence). This CDR3 region has 14 residues. Written as DNA, the CDR3 is TGCAGTGCTAGACTATTGACACTGAACACTGAAGCTTTCTTT. Its protein is CSARLLTLNTEAFF.

This clonotype was observed a handful of times. V gene TRBV12-3 or TRBV12-4 combines with J gene TRBJ1-1; D gene unclear. V gave up 0 bases and J gave up 3 bases, with 5 bases separating them. The CDR3 covers 13 residues. The CDR3 region has the DNA TGTGCCAGCAGTTTAGCGGCGGACACTGAAGCTTTCTTT. This sequence encodes CASSLAADTEAFF.

This clonotype was recorded a few times. The V gene is TRBV21-1, the J gene TRBJ2-7; the table's D call of TRBD2 was not tested on the DNA. TRBV21-1 is classified as a pseudogene. The CDR3 is made up of 10 amino acids. The CDR3 DNA sequence: TGTCCTAAGGAGGGATGCGAGCAGTACTTC. Protein product: CPKEGCEQYF.

J is TRBJ1-1 and V is TRBV6-2 or TRBV6-3, with D tentatively TRBD1 (6 bases). The ends were cut back, 7 bases at V and 0 bases at J, with 12 bases in the middle. Per germline, CDR1 MNHEY and CDR2 SVGEGT. The CDR3 is 14 residues long. The chain's CDR3 is CASTPGDLNTEAFF. DNA of the CDR3: TGTGCCAGCACCCCAGGGGACCTGAACACTGAAGCTTTCTTT.

This clonotype was seen a handful of times. The chain uses TRBV15 and TRBJ2-5; possibly TRBD1 or TRBD2 for D (5 bases each). The V end was cut by 1 base, the J end by 4 bases, with 13 bases between. From germline, CDR1 is LNHNV and CDR2 YYDKDF (reference sequence). The CDR3 is 15 residues long. The CDR3 nucleotides read TGTGCCACCAGCAGAGTCGAGGGGTGGGGAGAGACCCAGTACTTC. This sequence encodes CATSRVEGWGETQYF.